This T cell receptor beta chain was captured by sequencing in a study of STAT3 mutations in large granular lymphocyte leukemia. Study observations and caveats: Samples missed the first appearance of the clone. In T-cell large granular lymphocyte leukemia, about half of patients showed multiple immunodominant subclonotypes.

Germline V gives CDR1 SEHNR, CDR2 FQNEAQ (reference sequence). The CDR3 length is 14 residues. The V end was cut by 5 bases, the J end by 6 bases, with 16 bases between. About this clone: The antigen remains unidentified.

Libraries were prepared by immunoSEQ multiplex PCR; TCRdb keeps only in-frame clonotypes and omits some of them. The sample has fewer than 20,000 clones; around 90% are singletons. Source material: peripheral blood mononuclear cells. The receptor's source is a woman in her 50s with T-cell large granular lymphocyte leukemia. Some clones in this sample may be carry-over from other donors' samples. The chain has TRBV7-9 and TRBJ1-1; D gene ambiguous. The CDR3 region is CASSPHWERAEAFF. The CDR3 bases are TGTGCCAGCAGCCCTCACTGGGAACGGGCTGAAGCTTTCTTT.